This record concerns one TCR beta chain sequence. No antigen is known for it. No per-base quality is available; no much larger clone lies one base away. Including the terminal cysteine and phenylalanine, the CDR3 comprises 16 residues. Just CDR3 DNA is preserved here, 48 bases in frame from base 1. CDR1 SGHVS and CDR2 FNYEAQ were looked up in the germline V gene. Compared with germline, V lacks 5 bases and J lacks 0 bases; bases without a gene match: 5. The sample belongs to a study of cytomegalovirus exposure and HLA in healthy donors (dated by TCRdb to 2015 to 2018). Concerning the study at large: A later analysis indicated that the 120 validation repertoires were generated on the platform also employed for the approximately 700 repertoires of the first cohort. The study combined high-throughput TCR immunosequencing, statistical association of individual TCRs with disease status, and machine learning to predict cytomegalovirus infection status. Besides the first cohort of 550 to 750 subjects, a separate validation cohort made up of about 120 different subjects was used. The study aimed to test whether cataloging public T cell receptors could reveal signatures of past pathogen exposure. Results the study describes overall, beyond this receptor: According to the authors, the approach could potentially be generalized to other disease states and immunological phenotypes. Subsequent analysis determined that TCRs grouped into clusters in the first cohort also showed a tendency toward co-occurrence across the roughly 130 validation repertoires, and 90% to 95% of cluster scores exceeded 0. In both the original and validation cohorts, the classifier was reported to diagnose cytomegalovirus status with high specificity and sensitivity. Most TCR sequences were observed very rarely across donors, whereas some public TCRs were present in many individuals. A later analysis lacked HLA typing for the validation cohort, so it scored co-occurrence in that cohort across all 110 or so repertoires. In vitro tests confirmed that three of the cytomegalovirus-associated TCR beta chains recognize cytomegalovirus antigens. A total of some 180 TCR beta chains were listed by the study as associated with cytomegalovirus.

The library was produced with the immunoSEQ multiplex PCR assay. As for how the authors treated the data: To diagnose cytomegalovirus status from the catalog of TCR beta chain sequences, a statistical classification framework was built. Sourced from immuneACCESS, this table was stored by TCRdb with only in-frame sequences that have V and J called. A share of the clones is absent; for the studies checked, an unresolved V gene accounts for under half, and the remainder has no known explanation. The DNA gave D and trimming, while V, J and clone size come from that table. The sample records more than 110,000 clones, 88% of which are singletons. Jointly, the top ten make up 6.5% to 8.5% of the sample. The donors belonged to the validation cohort of about 130 subjects, which was separate from the approximately 660-subject first cohort.

Input material: PBMCs. The chain is assembled from TRBV7-6 and TRBJ1-5, with 9 bases matching TRBD1. The clonotype was recovered from a woman younger than 30 in good health and CMV-seropositive. The DNA sequence is given as TGTGCCAGCAGCGCGGGACAGGGACTTAGCAATCAGCCCCAGCATTTT. Its amino acids are CASSAGQGLSNQPQHF. Here the CDR3 is joined to the reference TRBV7-6 and TRBJ1-5 genes, and the full variable domain is: GAGVSQSPRYKVTKRGQDVALRCDPISGHVSLYWYRQALGQGPEFLTYFNYEAQQDKSGLPNDRFSAERPEGSISTLTIQRTEQRDSAMYRCASSAGQGLSNQPQHFGDGTRLSIL.